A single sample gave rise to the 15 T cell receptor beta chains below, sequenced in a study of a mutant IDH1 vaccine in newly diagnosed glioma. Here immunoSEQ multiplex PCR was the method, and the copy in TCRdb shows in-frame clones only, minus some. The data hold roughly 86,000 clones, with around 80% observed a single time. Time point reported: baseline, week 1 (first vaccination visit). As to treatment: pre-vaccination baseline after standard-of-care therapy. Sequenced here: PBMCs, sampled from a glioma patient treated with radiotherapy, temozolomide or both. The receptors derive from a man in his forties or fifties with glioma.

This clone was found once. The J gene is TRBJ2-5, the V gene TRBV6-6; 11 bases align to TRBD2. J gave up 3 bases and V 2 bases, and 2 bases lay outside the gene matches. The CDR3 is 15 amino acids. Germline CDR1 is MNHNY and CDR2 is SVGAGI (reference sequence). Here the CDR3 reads CASSYGLAGKETQYF. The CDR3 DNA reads TGTGCCAGCAGTTACGGACTAGCGGGCAAAGAGACCCAGTACTTC.

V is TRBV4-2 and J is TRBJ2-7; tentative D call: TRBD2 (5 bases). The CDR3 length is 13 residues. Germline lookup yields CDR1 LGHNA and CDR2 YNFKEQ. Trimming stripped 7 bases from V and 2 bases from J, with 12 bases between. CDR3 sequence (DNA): TGTGCCAGCAACCTGACACTAGCCTACGAGCAGTACTTC. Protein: CASNLTLAYEQYF.

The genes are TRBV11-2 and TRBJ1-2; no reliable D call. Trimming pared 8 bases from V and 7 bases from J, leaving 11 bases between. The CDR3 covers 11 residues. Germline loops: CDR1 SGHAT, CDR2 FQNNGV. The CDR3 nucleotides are TGTGCCAGCGATGGACCAGGTGGCTACACCTTC. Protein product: CASDGPGGYTF.

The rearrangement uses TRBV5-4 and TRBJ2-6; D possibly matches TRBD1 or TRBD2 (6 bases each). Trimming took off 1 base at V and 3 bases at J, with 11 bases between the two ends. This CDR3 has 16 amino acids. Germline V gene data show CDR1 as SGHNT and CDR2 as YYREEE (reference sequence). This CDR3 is CASSLPGGSGANVLTF. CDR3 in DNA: TGTGCCAGCAGCTTGCCCGGGGGCAGTGGGGCCAACGTCCTGACTTTC.

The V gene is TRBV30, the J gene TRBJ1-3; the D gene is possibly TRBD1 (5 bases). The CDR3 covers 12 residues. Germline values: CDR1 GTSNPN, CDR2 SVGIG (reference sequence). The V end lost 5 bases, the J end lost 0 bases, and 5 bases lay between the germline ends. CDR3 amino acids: CAWGGSGNTIYF. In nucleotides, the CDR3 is TGTGCCTGGGGGGGCTCTGGAAACACCATATATTTT.

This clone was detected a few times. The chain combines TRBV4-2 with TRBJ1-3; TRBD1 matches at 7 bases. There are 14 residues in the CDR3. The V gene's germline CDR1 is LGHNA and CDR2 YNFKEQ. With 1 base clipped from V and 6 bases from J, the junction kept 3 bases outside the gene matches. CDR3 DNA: TGTGCCAGCAGCCAAGCAACAGGGGAAAACACCATATATTTT. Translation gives CASSQATGENTIYF.

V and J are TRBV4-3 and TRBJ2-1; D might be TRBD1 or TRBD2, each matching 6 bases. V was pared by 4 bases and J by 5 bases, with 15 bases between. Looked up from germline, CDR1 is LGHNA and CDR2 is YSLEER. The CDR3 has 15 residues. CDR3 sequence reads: CASSPRRGRNNEQFF. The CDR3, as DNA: TGCGCCAGCAGCCCCCGGAGGGGGAGAAACAATGAGCAGTTCTTC.

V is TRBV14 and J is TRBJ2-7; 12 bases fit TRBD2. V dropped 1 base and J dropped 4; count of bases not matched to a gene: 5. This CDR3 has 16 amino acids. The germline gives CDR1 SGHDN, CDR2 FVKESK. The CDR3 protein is CASSQGRLAGDYEQYF. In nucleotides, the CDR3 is TGTGCCAGCAGCCAAGGGAGACTAGCGGGAGATTACGAGCAGTACTTC.

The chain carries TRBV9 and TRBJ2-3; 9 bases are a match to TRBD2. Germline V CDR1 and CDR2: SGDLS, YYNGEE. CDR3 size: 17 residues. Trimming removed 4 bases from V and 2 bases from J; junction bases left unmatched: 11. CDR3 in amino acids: CASSPEASGNPTDTQYF. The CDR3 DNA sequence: TGTGCCAGCAGCCCAGAGGCTAGCGGGAACCCCACAGATACGCAGTATTTT.

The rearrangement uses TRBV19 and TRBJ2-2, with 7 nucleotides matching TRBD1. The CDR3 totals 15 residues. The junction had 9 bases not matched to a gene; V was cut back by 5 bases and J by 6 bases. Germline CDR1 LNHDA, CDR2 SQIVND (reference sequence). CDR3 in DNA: TGTGCCAGTAGTCACAGGGGTGTTGAGGCCGGGGAGCTGTTTTTT. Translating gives CASSHRGVEAGELFF.

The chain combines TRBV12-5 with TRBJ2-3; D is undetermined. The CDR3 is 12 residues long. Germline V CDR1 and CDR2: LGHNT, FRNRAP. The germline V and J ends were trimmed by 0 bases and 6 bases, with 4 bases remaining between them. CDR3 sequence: CASGLVDDTQYF. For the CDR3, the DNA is TGTGCTAGTGGTTTGGTGGACGATACGCAGTATTTT.

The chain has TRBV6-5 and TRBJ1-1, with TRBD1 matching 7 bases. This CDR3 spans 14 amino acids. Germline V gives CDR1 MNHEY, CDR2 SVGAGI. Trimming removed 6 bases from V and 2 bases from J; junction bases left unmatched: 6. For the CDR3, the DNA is TGTGCCAGCAGGGAGGGACAGCTAAACACTGAAGCTTTCTTT. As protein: CASREGQLNTEAFF.

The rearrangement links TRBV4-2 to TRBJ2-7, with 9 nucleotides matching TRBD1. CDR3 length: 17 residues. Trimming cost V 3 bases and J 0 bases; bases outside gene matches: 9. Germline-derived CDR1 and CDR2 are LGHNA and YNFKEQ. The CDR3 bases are TGTGCCAGCAGCCATAACCCAGGGACAGGGCGCTCCTACGAGCAGTACTTC. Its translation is CASSHNPGTGRSYEQYF.

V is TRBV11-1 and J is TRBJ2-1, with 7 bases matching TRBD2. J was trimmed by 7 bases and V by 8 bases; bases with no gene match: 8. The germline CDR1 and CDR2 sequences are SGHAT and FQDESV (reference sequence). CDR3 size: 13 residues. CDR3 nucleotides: TGTGCCAGCCGTCGAACGGGAGGAAATGAGCAGTTCTTC. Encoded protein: CASRRTGGNEQFF.

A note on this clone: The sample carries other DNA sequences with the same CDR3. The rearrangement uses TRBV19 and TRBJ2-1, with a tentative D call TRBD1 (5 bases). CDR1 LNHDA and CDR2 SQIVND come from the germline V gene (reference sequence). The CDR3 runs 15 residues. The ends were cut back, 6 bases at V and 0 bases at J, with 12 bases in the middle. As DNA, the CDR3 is TGTGCCAGTAGGAGTGACAGAAGCTCCTACAATGAGCAGTTCTTC. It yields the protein CASRSDRSSYNEQFF.